What follows are 12 T cell receptor beta chains derived from one specimen sequenced in a study of blood T cells in healthy people across ages. The use of a sample-barcoded 5' primer and a J-beta primer mix characterized a second PCR of roughly 6 to 11 cycles. TCRdb recomputed calls from the 5' RACE reads with MiXCR, one row per CDR3 protein. The sample carries 1,500,000 or so distinct CDR3 sequences, roughly 64% recorded once. The material sequenced was blood. The receptors shown here come from a man between 18 and 35 years old in good health.

This clonotype was seen only a few times. J is TRBJ2-1 and V is TRBV6-2 or TRBV6-3; possible D gene TRBD2, 5 bases. The germline V and J ends were trimmed by 6 bases and 9 bases, with 12 bases remaining between them. Germline lookup yields CDR1 MNHEY and CDR2 SVGEGT. The CDR3 has 12 amino acids. The CDR3 sequence is CASSSQRIEQFF. The CDR3 nucleotides are TGTGCCAGCAGCTCCCAGCGGATTGAGCAGTTCTTC.

This clonotype was found many times. The chain combines TRBV2 with TRBJ2-7, with a tentative D call TRBD2 (7 bases). The germline gives CDR1 SNHLY, CDR2 FYNNEI. The V end was cut by 11 bases, the J end by 4 bases, with 15 bases between. The CDR3 sequence is 12 residues long. The CDR3 loop reads CAGGGTRYEQYF. The CDR3 DNA follows: TGTGCCGGGGGGGGGACACGATACGAGCAGTACTTC.

The genes are TRBV15 and TRBJ2-1, with TRBD2 matching 7 bases. The J segment lost 1 base and the V segment lost 3 bases, leaving 6 bases of the junction unmatched. Germline lookup yields CDR1 LNHNV and CDR2 YYDKDF (reference sequence). The CDR3 is 16 amino acids. CDR3 region: CATSSQEAGSYNEQFF. The CDR3 nucleotides read TGTGCCACCAGCAGTCAGGAAGCGGGATCCTACAATGAGCAGTTCTTC.

This clonotype came up once. The genes are TRBV5-1 and TRBJ2-5, with D unclear. There are 13 residues in the CDR3. The V end lost 5 bases, the J end lost 3 bases, and 11 bases lay between the germline ends. Germline V CDR1 and CDR2: SGHRS, YFSETQ. DNA of the CDR3: TGCGCCAGCAGGGACGGAGTCGAAGAGACCCAGTACTTC. As protein: CASRDGVEETQYF.

The CDR3 spells CASSLEQGRANYGYTF. In DNA, the CDR3 is TGTGCCAGCTCACTGGAACAGGGGCGAGCTAACTATGGCTACACCTTC. The chain uses TRBV18 and TRBJ1-2; 7 positions agree with TRBD1. CDR1 KGHSH and CDR2 LQKENI come from the germline V gene. J gave up 0 bases and V 4 bases, and 8 bases lay outside the gene matches. The CDR3 has 16 amino acids.

The table lists this clonotype with a few counts. The rearrangement joins TRBV29-1 to TRBJ2-7; D is ambiguous. V was trimmed by 1 base and J by 2 bases, leaving 6 bases between them. CDR3 size: 12 residues. Per germline, CDR1 SQVTM and CDR2 ANQGSEA. CDR3 loop: CSVEGRPYEQYF. In DNA, the CDR3 is TGCAGCGTTGAAGGTCGGCCCTACGAGCAGTACTTC.

In this sample, this clonotype turned up a few times. The chain couples TRBV3-1 to TRBJ2-5; D is unclear. The DNA end favors TRBJ2-7, so the J call may be wrong. Germline V gene lookup returns CDR1 LGHDT and CDR2 YNNKEL (reference sequence). The CDR3 has 17 amino acids. CDR3 DNA sequence: TGTGCCAGCAGCCAACCCACATTACAGAATATATCCTACGAGCAGTACTTC. Amino acids: CASSQPTLQNISYEQYF.

This clonotype occurred once. The V call is TRBV9, the J call TRBJ1-6; TRBD1 matches at 7 bases. This CDR3 has 16 amino acids. Per the germline V gene, CDR1 is SGDLS and CDR2 is YYNGEE. V shed 3 bases, J shed 0 bases, and the junction held 3 bases outside the gene matches. CDR3 amino acids: CASSGGQSSYNSPLHF. The CDR3 DNA sequence: TGTGCCAGCAGCGGGGGACAGAGCTCCTATAATTCACCCCTCCACTTT.

V usage is TRBV30 and J usage is TRBJ1-1; D is perhaps TRBD1 (5 bases). V was cut by 5 bases and J by 0 bases, with 10 bases left in between. The CDR3 spans 13 residues. CDR1 is GTSNPN, CDR2 SVGIG, per germline (reference sequence). CDR3 coding DNA: TGTGCCTGGGACAGCCTCATGAACACTGAAGCTTTCTTT. Translated: CAWDSLMNTEAFF.

The V and J genes are TRBV28 and TRBJ1-5, with TRBD1 as a possible D gene (5 bases). V lost 2 bases and J lost 7, with 12 bases in between. Germline V gene sequence: CDR1 MDHEN, CDR2 SYDVKM. The length of the CDR3 is 14 residues. The CDR3 reads CASSLRAGWQPQHF. The CDR3, as DNA: TGTGCCAGCAGTTTAAGAGCAGGGTGGCAGCCCCAGCATTTT.

CDR3 coding DNA: TGTGCCATCAGAGGGACAGGGGAGGCAGAGACCCAGTACTTC. Its protein is CAIRGTGEAETQYF. The rearrangement uses TRBV10-3 and TRBJ2-5; 10 nucleotides line up with TRBD1. The CDR3 totals 14 residues. Germline V lookup: CDR1 ENHRY, CDR2 SYGVKD. Trimming took 6 bases from V and 4 from J; bases not matched to a gene: 5.

This chain links TRBV11-2 with TRBJ2-1, with a weak D call TRBD2 (6 bases). This CDR3 is 15 amino acids long. Germline CDR1 and CDR2: SGHAT and FQNNGV. V gave up 7 bases and J gave up 0 bases, with 13 bases separating them. CDR3 nucleotide sequence: TGTGCCAGCAACCAGGTTAGCGGCTCCTACAATGAGCAGTTCTTC. Translating it yields CASNQVSGSYNEQFF.